This passage covers 28 T cell receptor beta chains from one sample sequenced in a study of T cell responses to AZD1222 COVID-19 vaccine. Assay used: immunoSEQ multiplex PCR; TCRdb lists only in-frame clones, some missing. The data hold 130,000 or so clones, with over 75% observed a single time. The sequencing used peripheral blood, collected 28 days after the second dose of the MenACWY control vaccine. The receptors shown here come from an adult who received the MenACWY meningococcal vaccine as a control.

The chain has TRBV5-1 and TRBJ2-2; D uncertain. CDR1 SGHRS and CDR2 YFSETQ come from the germline V gene. Trimming left V 2 bases short and J 7 bases short, with 9 bases between. CDR3 length: 13 amino acids. CDR3 DNA: TGCGCCAGCAGCTTAGGTTTTGGCGGGGAGCTGTTTTTT. Its translation is CASSLGFGGELFF. Combining the CDR3 with reference TRBV5-1 and TRBJ2-2 gives the whole variable domain KAGVTQTPRYLIKTRGQQVTLSCSPISGHRSVSWYQQTPGQGLQFLFEYFSETQRNKGNFPGRFSGRQFSNSRSEMNVSTLELGDSALYLCASSLGFGGELFFGEGSRLTVL.

The genes are TRBV5-1 and TRBJ1-4; unclear D gene. V was cut by 3 bases and J by 7 bases, with 10 bases left in between. The V gene's germline CDR1 is SGHRS and CDR2 YFSETQ. The CDR3 contains 13 residues. The CDR3 is CASSSPKIEKLFF. CDR3 in DNA: TGCGCCAGCAGCTCTCCGAAGATTGAAAAACTGTTTTTT. The whole variable domain, remainder taken from reference TRBV5-1 and TRBJ1-4, is KAGVTQTPRYLIKTRGQQVTLSCSPISGHRSVSWYQQTPGQGLQFLFEYFSETQRNKGNFPGRFSGRQFSNSRSEMNVSTLELGDSALYLCASSSPKIEKLFFGSGTQLSVL.

This chain links TRBV2 with TRBJ1-1; 9 positions agree with TRBD1. The CDR3 length is 12 residues. V was clipped by 6 bases and J by 5 bases; unmatched bases: 1. CDR1 and CDR2 (germline): SNHLY, FYNNEI. The CDR3 DNA reads as TGTGCCAGCAGGGACAGGGGAACTGAAGCTTTCTTT. It yields the protein CASRDRGTEAFF. The variable domain in full, completed from reference TRBV2 and TRBJ1-1, reads EPEVTQTPSHQVTQMGQEVILRCVPISNHLYFYWYRQILGQKVEFLVSFYNNEISEKSEIFDDQFSVERPDGSNFTLKIRSTKLEDSAMYFCASRDRGTEAFFGQGTRLTVV.

The V call is TRBV18, the J call TRBJ2-2; 9 positions match TRBD2. Trimming cost V 3 bases and J 5 bases; bases outside gene matches: 4. The germline gives CDR1 KGHSH, CDR2 LQKENI. The CDR3 contains 15 residues. The CDR3 is CASSPLAGKTGELFF. The CDR3 DNA reads as TGTGCCAGCTCACCTCTAGCGGGGAAAACCGGGGAGCTGTTTTTT.

The chain has TRBV18 and TRBJ2-2; the D is unclear. The CDR3 length is 11 residues. The germline V gene has CDR1 KGHSH and CDR2 LQKENI. Trimming shortened V by 8 bases and J by 9 bases, and 10 bases separated the two germline ends. CDR3 sequence reads: CASAAGWELFF. CDR3 bases: TGTGCCAGCGCAGCCGGGTGGGAGCTGTTTTTT.

The count of this clone is one. The rearrangement links TRBV19 to TRBJ2-1; D ambiguous. V lost 1 base, J lost 9 bases, and 7 bases lay in between. The CDR3 sequence is 12 residues long. The germline V gene has CDR1 LNHDA and CDR2 SQIVND (reference sequence). CDR3 in DNA: TGTGCCAGTAGTATAGTGACGGGTGAGCAGTTCTTC. Translated, it gives CASSIVTGEQFF. The entire variable domain, with the rest obtained from reference TRBV19 and TRBJ2-1, is as follows: DGGITQSPKYLFRKEGQNVTLSCEQNLNHDAMYWYRQDPGQGLRLIYYSQIVNDFQKGDIAEGYSVSREKKESFPLTVTSAQKNPTAFYLCASSIVTGEQFFGPGTRLTVL.

Worth noting for this clone: One junction end does not reproduce the germline sequence, and a read error may be involved. V and J are TRBV9 and TRBJ2-1; weak D call: TRBD1 (5 bases). Looked up from germline, CDR1 is SGDLS and CDR2 is YYNGEE. This CDR3 region has 15 residues. The CDR3 region has the DNA TGTGCCAGCAGCGCCGCCCCGACAGAGTACAATGCGCAGTTCTTC. Translation gives CASSAAPTEYNAQFF.

The rearrangement joins TRBV4-1 to TRBJ2-5, with no clear D. The germline V and J ends were trimmed by 0 bases and 3 bases, with 8 bases remaining between them. CDR1 is MGHRA, CDR2 YSYEKL, per germline. The CDR3 consists of 14 residues. This chain's CDR3 is CASSQDSVKETQYF. CDR3 in DNA: TGCGCCAGCAGCCAAGATTCGGTGAAAGAGACCCAGTACTTC.

The rearrangement joins TRBV10-3 to TRBJ2-5; D gene uncertain. The V gene lost 0 bases and the J gene lost 0 bases, with 8 bases spanning the gap. The CDR3 runs to 15 residues. CDR1 and CDR2 (germline): ENHRY, SYGVKD. CDR3 in amino acids: CAISESSVNQETQYF. The CDR3 region has the DNA TGTGCCATCAGTGAGTCGTCGGTGAACCAAGAGACCCAGTACTTC.

The gene calls are TRBV5-8 and TRBJ2-3, with 12 positions matching TRBD1. There are 15 residues in the CDR3. Trimming cost V 3 bases and J 4 bases; bases outside gene matches: 3. In germline, CDR1 is SGHTS, CDR2 YDEGEE. The CDR3 DNA reads TGTGCCAGCAGCTCCGGGACAGGGGGCTCAGATACGCAGTATTTT. This encodes CASSSGTGGSDTQYF.

The chain uses TRBV3-1 (or the pseudogene TRBV3-2) and TRBJ2-4, with a weak D call TRBD2 (7 bases). The CDR3 length is 13 residues. Trimming stripped 8 bases from V and 5 bases from J, with 13 bases between. Germline loops: CDR1 LGHDT, CDR2 YNNKEL (reference sequence). For the CDR3, the DNA is TGTGCCAGCGAGAAGGGGGGGGAAAACATTCAGTACTTC. As protein: CASEKGGENIQYF.

This chain joins TRBV7-6 and TRBJ2-3, with 7 bases matching TRBD1. Germline V gene lookup returns CDR1 SGHVS and CDR2 FNYEAQ. The V gene end was trimmed by 5 bases and the J gene end by 5 bases; junction bases not matched to a gene: 1. This CDR3 has 12 amino acids. The CDR3 loop reads CASSRDRDTQYF. The CDR3 DNA reads as TGTGCCAGCAGCCGGGACAGAGATACGCAGTATTTT.

This sequence joins TRBV9 and TRBJ2-1; 10 nucleotides match TRBD2. This CDR3 has 17 residues. Looked up from germline, CDR1 is SGDLS and CDR2 is YYNGEE. The J segment lost 7 bases and the V segment lost 0 bases, leaving 10 bases of the junction unmatched. The chain's CDR3 is CASSVDDPAGGNNEQFF. CDR3 coding DNA: TGTGCCAGCAGCGTAGATGACCCAGCGGGAGGGAATAATGAGCAGTTCTTC.

A word on this clone: This CDR3 is also generated by other DNA sequences in the sample. The V gene is TRBV7-2, the J gene TRBJ2-3; TRBD1 or TRBD2 may be the D gene (5 bases each). Germline lookup yields CDR1 SGHTA and CDR2 FQGNSA. Trimming removed 1 base from V and 3 bases from J, with 5 bases in between. The CDR3 has 13 amino acids. This CDR3 is CASSLGGTDTQYF. In DNA, the CDR3 is TGTGCCAGCAGCTTAGGGGGGACAGATACGCAGTATTTT.

CDR3 in amino acids: CAISEGRSVAKNIQYF. CDR3 nucleotide sequence: TGTGCCATCAGTGAGGGACGCTCGGTAGCCAAAAACATTCAGTACTTC. The chain links TRBV10-3 to TRBJ2-4; D is unresolved. CDR1 and CDR2 from the germline V gene are ENHRY and SYGVKD. The V end was cut by 2 bases, the J end by 0 bases, with 11 bases between. The CDR3 covers 16 residues.

The V gene is TRBV27, the J gene TRBJ1-4; unclear D gene. The CDR3 consists of 14 residues. Trimming cost V 3 bases and J 7 bases, with 12 bases left between them. Germline CDR1 is MNHEY and CDR2 is SMNVEV (reference sequence). The CDR3 loop reads CASSFGRAGEKLFF. CDR3 nucleotides: TGTGCCAGCAGTTTCGGTAGGGCGGGTGAAAAACTGTTTTTT.

V and J are TRBV6-2 or TRBV6-3 and TRBJ2-7; TRBD2 matches at 9 bases. CDR3 length: 16 residues. CDR1 is MNHEY, CDR2 SVGEGT, per germline. The J segment lost 2 bases and the V segment lost 0 bases, leaving 5 bases of the junction unmatched. CDR3 bases: TGTGCCAGCAGTTACTCTTTCCTAGCGGGACCCTACGAGCAGTACTTC. Amino acid sequence: CASSYSFLAGPYEQYF.

J is TRBJ1-1 and V is TRBV5-1; perhaps TRBD1 as D (6 bases). Trimming pared 1 base from V and 1 base from J, leaving 8 bases between. This CDR3 contains 14 residues. The germline gives CDR1 SGHRS, CDR2 YFSETQ. CDR3 sequence (DNA): TGCGCCAGCAGCTTGACAGGGTCGAACACTGAAGCTTTCTTT. Encoded protein: CASSLTGSNTEAFF.

CDR3 nucleotides: TGTGCCAGTAGTCACGACAGGGCGAATCAGCCCCAGCATTTT. Its translation is CASSHDRANQPQHF. This rearrangement joins TRBV19 to TRBJ1-5; 7 nucleotides align to TRBD1. V trimming: 5 bases; J trimming: 4 bases; junction bases outside the gene matches: 5. This CDR3 contains 14 residues. CDR1 LNHDA and CDR2 SQIVND come from the germline V gene (reference sequence). Full variable domain (outside the CDR3, taken from reference TRBV19 and TRBJ1-5): DGGITQSPKYLFRKEGQNVTLSCEQNLNHDAMYWYRQDPGQGLRLIYYSQIVNDFQKGDIAEGYSVSREKKESFPLTVTSAQKNPTAFYLCASSHDRANQPQHFGDGTRLSIL.

DNA of the CDR3: TGTGCCAGCAGTACTCGAACCGGACAGGTTAAATCTGGGGCCAACGTCCTGACTTTC. Encoded protein: CASSTRTGQVKSGANVLTF. The chain couples TRBV28 to TRBJ2-6; 7 nucleotides align to TRBD1. The junction had 14 bases not matched to a gene; V was cut back by 5 bases and J by 1 base. The CDR3 is 19 residues long. The V gene's germline CDR1 is MDHEN and CDR2 SYDVKM.

The chain is built from TRBV11-3 and TRBJ2-2; 8 nucleotides line up with TRBD1. The CDR3 is made up of 16 amino acids. V shed 5 bases, J shed 0 bases, and the junction held 5 bases outside the gene matches. Germline lookup yields CDR1 SGHNT and CDR2 YENEEA. The CDR3 DNA reads as TGTGCCAGCAGCCGTGGGGGACAGGCGAACACCGGGGAGCTGTTTTTT. This encodes CASSRGGQANTGELFF. Based on the CDR3 plus reference TRBV11-3 and TRBJ2-2, the full variable domain is EAGVVQSPRYKIIEKKQPVAFWCNPISGHNTLYWYLQNLGQGPELLIRYENEEAVDDSQLPKDRFSAERLKGVDSTLKIQPAELGDSAVYLCASSRGGQANTGELFFGEGSRLTVL.

V and J are TRBV6-4 and TRBJ2-5; D is unclear. The CDR3 contains 9 residues. Germline CDR1 and CDR2: MRHNA and SNTAGT. V was trimmed by 8 bases and J by 6 bases, leaving 4 bases between them. The chain's CDR3 is CASSKTQYF. Here the CDR3 DNA reads TGTGCCAGCTCAAAGACCCAGTACTTC.

The chain links TRBV24-1 to TRBJ2-3; D might be TRBD2 (5 bases). There are 14 residues in the CDR3. CDR1 is KGHDR, CDR2 SFDVKD, per germline. V lost 6 bases and J lost 6, with 15 bases in between. CDR3 amino acids: CATSPGFRGDTQYF. In DNA form, the CDR3 reads TGTGCCACCAGTCCAGGATTTCGCGGGGATACGCAGTATTTT.

V usage is TRBV30 and J usage is TRBJ2-2, with D unresolved. Germline CDR1 reads GTSNPN; CDR2 reads SVGIG (reference sequence). This CDR3 contains 14 residues. V shed 3 bases and J shed 0 bases, with 8 bases lying between them. The CDR3 region is CAWSPDPNTGELFF. CDR3 coding DNA: TGTGCCTGGAGCCCCGACCCGAACACCGGGGAGCTGTTTTTT.

CDR3 loop: CASSYSTSGGVYEQFF. The CDR3 DNA reads TGTGCCAGCAGTTACTCGACTAGCGGGGGGGTCTATGAGCAGTTCTTC. This chain links TRBV6-2 or TRBV6-3 with TRBJ2-1; TRBD2 matches at 14 bases. The germline V gene encodes CDR1 MNHEY and CDR2 SVGEGT. CDR3 length equals 16 residues. The ends lost 0 bases at V and 8 bases at J; junction bases unmatched: 3.

Here the CDR3 reads CASGAATDTQYF. The CDR3 DNA reads TGTGCCAGCGGCGCAGCCACAGATACGCAGTATTTT. This sequence joins TRBV2 and TRBJ2-3; D not resolved. V was trimmed by 8 bases and J by 2 bases, leaving 8 bases between them. Germline V lookup: CDR1 SNHLY, CDR2 FYNNEI. CDR3 length equals 12 residues.

The chain recombines TRBV11-2 with TRBJ2-1; TRBD1 or TRBD2 may be the D gene (6 bases each). CDR1 is SGHAT, CDR2 FQNNGV, per germline. This CDR3 spans 15 amino acids. Trimming stripped 2 bases from V and 7 bases from J, with 15 bases between. Here the CDR3 reads CASSLLPGEANEQFF. CDR3 DNA sequence: TGTGCCAGCAGCTTACTTCCAGGGGAGGCAAATGAGCAGTTCTTC.

The chain links TRBV11-2 to TRBJ1-6; maybe TRBD1 (6 bases). CDR3 length: 15 amino acids. CDR1 SGHAT and CDR2 FQNNGV come from the germline V gene. Trimming took 2 bases from V and 7 from J, leaving 12 bases between them. CDR3 coding DNA: TGTGCCAGCAGCTTATGGGACAAAGAAAATTCACCCCTCCACTTT. It codes for CASSLWDKENSPLHF.